One sample yielded the 15 T cell receptor beta chains listed below, sequenced in a study of cytomegalovirus exposure and HLA in healthy donors. The PCR ran on 60 Vbeta and 13 Jbeta primers. Data came from immunoSEQ multiplex PCR; TCRdb stores just in-frame clones and leaves some out. Of 140,000 or so clones in the sample, 74% were seen once. The sample was PBMCs. The origin of the receptors is a man aged 18 to 29 in good health and CMV-seropositive.

V and J are TRBV6-6 and TRBJ2-2; possible D gene TRBD1, 6 bases. The V gene's germline CDR1 is MNHNY and CDR2 SVGAGI (reference sequence). CDR3 length: 13 amino acids. Trimming took off 4 bases at V and 7 bases at J, with 10 bases between the two ends. The CDR3 DNA reads as TGTGCCAGCAGTTTAAACAGGGTCGGGGAGCTGTTTTTT. Translating gives CASSLNRVGELFF.

The gene calls are TRBV6-6 and TRBJ2-5; 9 nucleotides align to TRBD1. The end of the DNA is better explained by TRBJ2-7, so the J call may be wrong. The CDR3 consists of 15 residues. Germline V gene lookup returns CDR1 MNHNY and CDR2 SVGAGI (reference sequence). The DNA of the CDR3 is TGTGCCAGCAGTACTTGGGACAGGGCGAATGACGAGCAGTACTTC. Translating gives CASSTWDRANDEQYF.

This chain links TRBV28 with TRBJ1-5, with unresolved D. The V end was cut by 6 bases, the J end by 9 bases, with 15 bases between. Germline V lookup: CDR1 MDHEN, CDR2 SYDVKM. This CDR3 contains 13 residues. DNA of the CDR3: TGTGCCAGCAGCAAGACGGGTGGTGGGCCCCAGCATTTT. Translated, it gives CASSKTGGGPQHF.

This chain connects TRBV28 to TRBJ1-5; unclear D gene. V dropped 2 bases and J dropped 3 bases, with 8 bases sitting between them. Germline-derived CDR1 and CDR2 are MDHEN and SYDVKM. The CDR3 has 14 amino acids. CDR3: CASSLVADNQPQHF. The CDR3, as DNA: TGTGCCAGCAGTTTAGTGGCGGACAATCAGCCCCAGCATTTT.

About this clone itself: One junction end disagrees with the germline gene, perhaps due to a read error. The chain is built from TRBV6-1 and TRBJ1-3, with D perhaps TRBD1 (5 bases). The CDR3 is 16 amino acids. In germline, CDR1 is MNHNS, CDR2 SASEGT. This CDR3 is CASREGAVNSGNTIYF. Written as DNA, the CDR3 is TGTGCCAGCAGGGAAGGGGCCGTCAACTCTGGAAACACCATATATTTT.

This clone occurred once. This sequence joins TRBV6-1 and TRBJ2-7, with 7 bases matching TRBD2. CDR1 and CDR2 from the germline V gene are MNHNS and SASEGT. The CDR3 consists of 13 residues. The V and J ends lost 5 bases and 2 bases, in that order; junction bases with no gene match: 3. The CDR3 reads CASSTREAYEQYF. The DNA for the CDR3 is TGTGCCAGCAGTACCCGGGAGGCCTACGAGCAGTACTTC.

This clone has more than one count but fewer than ten. The gene calls are TRBV27 and TRBJ2-7; maybe TRBD2 (5 bases). This CDR3 comprises 14 residues. Germline assignment: CDR1 MNHEY and CDR2 SMNVEV (reference sequence). V was pared by 5 bases and J by 6 bases, with 17 bases between. This CDR3 is CASSPQVEGGEQYF. DNA of the CDR3: TGTGCCAGCAGTCCCCAAGTAGAGGGCGGCGAGCAGTACTTC.

The genes are TRBV7-2 and TRBJ1-4; no clear D. Germline CDR1 reads SGHTA; CDR2 reads FQGNSA. Trimming cost V 5 bases and J 0 bases, with 13 bases left between them. This CDR3 region has 16 residues. The CDR3 loop reads CASSPSSVPTNEKLFF. The CDR3, as DNA: TGTGCCAGCAGCCCCTCATCAGTACCAACTAATGAAAAACTGTTTTTT.

This chain links TRBV5-1 with TRBJ1-2, with TRBD1 matching over 9 bases. The junction had 0 bases not matched to a gene; V was cut back by 0 bases and J by 3 bases. Germline V gene data show CDR1 as SGHRS and CDR2 as YFSETQ. The CDR3 has 14 amino acids. The DNA for the CDR3 is TGCGCCAGCAGCTTGGGACAGGGGGACTATGGCTACACCTTC. Residues: CASSLGQGDYGYTF.

The CDR3 loop is CASSLAPDQPQHF. The CDR3 nucleotides are TGCGCCAGCAGCTTGGCCCCGGATCAGCCCCAGCATTTT. The chain employs TRBV5-1 and TRBJ1-5; no clear D gene. The CDR3 is 13 residues long. CDR1 is SGHRS, CDR2 YFSETQ, per germline. The V end was cut by 0 bases, the J end by 5 bases, with 6 bases between.

A word on this clone: In the same sample, other DNA sequences code for this CDR3. The V call is TRBV20-1, the J call TRBJ1-2; no clear D gene. The CDR3 runs to 9 residues. V lost 6 bases, J lost 8 bases, and 7 bases lay in between. Germline V lookup: CDR1 DFQATT, CDR2 SNEGSKA (reference sequence). The DNA of the CDR3 is TGCAGTGCCCCGGGGGGCTACACCTTC. The encoded protein is CSAPGGYTF.

V and J are TRBV5-1 and TRBJ2-3; no clear D. V lost 1 base, J lost 3 bases, and 3 bases lay in between. CDR1 and CDR2 from the germline V gene are SGHRS and YFSETQ. The CDR3 runs 12 residues. The CDR3 here is CASSLTTDTQYF. The CDR3 DNA sequence: TGCGCCAGCAGCTTGACAACAGATACGCAGTATTTT.

The chain's CDR3 is CASSELGTGPVSGQYF. The CDR3 DNA reads TGTGCCAGCAGTGAGTTAGGGACAGGGCCCGTCTCGGGGCAGTACTTC. J is TRBJ2-7 and V is TRBV6-1; 9 bases fit TRBD1. The germline V gene has CDR1 MNHNS and CDR2 SASEGT. After removal of 3 bases from V and 9 bases from J, the junction contained 15 bases not matched to a gene. The CDR3 contains 16 residues.

This chain's CDR3 is CATRITENTEAFF. CDR3 in DNA: TGTGCCACACGCATTACAGAGAACACTGAAGCTTTCTTT. V usage is TRBV6-1 and J usage is TRBJ1-1; D remains ambiguous. This CDR3 spans 13 amino acids. V lost 10 bases and J lost 1, with 13 bases in between. In germline, CDR1 is MNHNS, CDR2 SASEGT.

The chain has TRBV27 and TRBJ1-5; D remains ambiguous. The CDR3 loop spans 15 amino acids. The germline V and J ends were trimmed by 4 bases and 5 bases, with 15 bases remaining between them. Germline V gene sequence: CDR1 MNHEY, CDR2 SMNVEV (reference sequence). CDR3 DNA: TGTGCCAGCAGTTCCCTTCCGGAGGCCGATCAGCCCCAGCATTTT. Amino acids: CASSSLPEADQPQHF.